These 11 T cell receptor beta chains originate from one sample sequenced in a study of cytomegalovirus exposure and HLA in healthy donors. Primers included in the PCR were 60 Vbeta and 13 Jbeta primers. Only in-frame clones appear in the TCRdb table, and some are missing; sequencing was by immunoSEQ multiplex PCR. The sample consists of 100,000 to 150,000 clones, roughly 79% of them appearing once. Material for sequencing was PBMCs. All receptors come from a woman aged 45-65 years in good health and CMV-seronegative.

This sequence joins TRBV18 and TRBJ2-1; 11 nucleotides line up with TRBD2. Germline CDR1 is KGHSH and CDR2 is LQKENI. The V gene end was trimmed by 3 bases and the J gene end by 14 bases; junction bases not matched to a gene: 12. The length of the CDR3 is 15 residues. The CDR3 DNA is TGTGCCAGCTCACCGGTGCGACTAGCGGGATTAAGAGAGTTCTTC. Amino acids: CASSPVRLAGLREFF.

This clone has a single count. The gene calls are TRBV28 and TRBJ1-1, with a weak D call TRBD1 (6 bases). Deletions cut 9 bases from V and 4 bases from J, with 27 bases between. The CDR3 spans 17 residues. CDR1 is MDHEN and CDR2 is SYDVKM in the germline V gene. This CDR3 reads CASDDNREFVRGTEAFF. The CDR3 DNA reads as TGTGCCAGTGACGACAACAGGGAATTCGTCCGGGGCACTGAAGCTTTCTTT.

The rearrangement links TRBV20-1 to TRBJ1-5; the D gene is possibly TRBD1 (5 bases). The ends were cut back, 4 bases at V and 5 bases at J, with 6 bases in the middle. CDR3 length: 11 amino acids. CDR1 and CDR2 from the germline V gene are DFQATT and SNEGSKA (reference sequence). CDR3 residues: CSAMTDQPQHF. For the CDR3, the DNA is TGCAGTGCTATGACAGATCAGCCCCAGCATTTT.

About this clone itself: Compared with germline, one end of the junction differs, possibly owing to a read error. This CDR3 is also generated by other DNA sequences in the sample. This chain joins TRBV30 and TRBJ2-5; a possible D gene is TRBD2 (5 bases). CDR3 size: 13 residues. Germline V CDR1 and CDR2: GTSNPN, SVGIG (reference sequence). This CDR3 reads CAWSERRSETQYF. The CDR3 nucleotides are TGTGCTTGGAGTGAACGGAGGTCTGAGACCCAGTACTTC.

The chain recombines TRBV19 with TRBJ2-3, with D maybe TRBD2 (5 bases). V dropped 10 bases and J dropped 2 bases, with 16 bases sitting between them. The CDR3 is 14 amino acids. Per germline, CDR1 LNHDA and CDR2 SQIVND (reference sequence). The CDR3 reads CATAERLTTDTQYF. CDR3 coding DNA: TGTGCCACCGCTGAGCGGCTAACCACAGATACGCAGTATTTT.

The rearrangement joins TRBV5-1 to TRBJ1-3, with 7 positions matching TRBD1. This CDR3 comprises 15 residues. The V gene end was trimmed by 3 bases and the J gene end by 4 bases; junction bases not matched to a gene: 7. Germline CDR1 reads SGHRS; CDR2 reads YFSETQ. This CDR3 reads CASSSGTASGNTIYF. DNA of the CDR3: TGCGCCAGCAGCTCCGGGACAGCATCGGGAAACACCATATATTTT.

This chain links TRBV11-1 with TRBJ2-3; 10 nucleotides align to TRBD2. The germline V gene encodes CDR1 SGHAT and CDR2 FQDESV (reference sequence). Germline trimming cut 5 bases from V and 5 bases from J; bases unmatched to any gene: 16. The CDR3 spans 18 residues. CDR3 sequence: CASSRGLAESLWIDTQYF. Written as DNA, the CDR3 is TGTGCCAGCAGCCGCGGACTAGCGGAGAGCCTCTGGATAGATACGCAGTATTTT.

This clone appeared a few times. The rearrangement uses TRBV6-1 and TRBJ1-5; D call uncertain. The CDR3 is 13 residues long. The V and J ends lost 1 base and 5 bases respectively, with 6 bases between them. Germline CDR1 is MNHNS and CDR2 is SASEGT. In nucleotides, the CDR3 is TGTGCCAGCAGTGAAGGGGCAGATCAGCCCCAGCATTTT. Encoded protein: CASSEGADQPQHF.

The CDR3 DNA sequence: TGCGCCAGCAGCCTCGAGGGATCTGGGGCCAACGTCCTGACTTTC. Amino acids: CASSLEGSGANVLTF. J is TRBJ2-6 and V is TRBV5-1; D is perhaps TRBD2 (5 bases). V lost 4 bases and J 1 base, leaving 9 bases between the germline ends. Germline V gene sequence: CDR1 SGHRS, CDR2 YFSETQ. This CDR3 comprises 15 residues.

The chain uses TRBV11-2 and TRBJ1-4; TRBD1 is a possible D gene (5 bases). CDR3 length equals 15 residues. V was shortened by 1 base and J by 5 bases, with 11 bases between the two germline ends. The germline CDR1 and CDR2 sequences are SGHAT and FQNNGV. CDR3 sequence: CASSLGTRPNEKLFF. CDR3 DNA sequence: TGTGCCAGCAGCTTAGGGACACGGCCCAATGAAAAACTGTTTTTT.

This chain uses TRBV6-5 with TRBJ1-5; D is uncertain. Germline values: CDR1 MNHEY, CDR2 SVGAGI. V was shortened by 5 bases and J by 5 bases, with 10 bases between the two germline ends. The CDR3 is 13 residues long. CDR3 DNA sequence: TGTGCCAGCAGTCAGTATTTTGATCAGCCCCAGCATTTT. It codes for CASSQYFDQPQHF.